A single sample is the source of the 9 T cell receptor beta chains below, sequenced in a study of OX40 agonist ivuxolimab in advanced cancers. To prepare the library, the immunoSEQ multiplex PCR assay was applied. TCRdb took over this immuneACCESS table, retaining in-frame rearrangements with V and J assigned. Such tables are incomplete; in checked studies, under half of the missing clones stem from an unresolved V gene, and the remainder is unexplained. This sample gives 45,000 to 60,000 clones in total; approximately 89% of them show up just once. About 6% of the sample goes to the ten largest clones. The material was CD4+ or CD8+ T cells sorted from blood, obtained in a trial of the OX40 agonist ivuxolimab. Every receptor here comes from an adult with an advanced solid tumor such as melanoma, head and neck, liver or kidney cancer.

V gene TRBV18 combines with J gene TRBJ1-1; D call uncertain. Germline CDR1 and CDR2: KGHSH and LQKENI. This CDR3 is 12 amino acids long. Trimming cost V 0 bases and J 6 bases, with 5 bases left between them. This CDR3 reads CASSPPGAEAFF. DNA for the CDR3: TGTGCCAGCTCACCACCGGGAGCTGAAGCTTTCTTT. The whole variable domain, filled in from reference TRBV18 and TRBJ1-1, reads NAGVMQNPRHLVRRRGQEARLRCSPMKGHSHVYWYRQLPEEGLKFMVYLQKENIIDESGMPKERFSAEFPKEGPSILRIQQVVRGDSAAYFCASSPPGAEAFFGQGTRLTVV.

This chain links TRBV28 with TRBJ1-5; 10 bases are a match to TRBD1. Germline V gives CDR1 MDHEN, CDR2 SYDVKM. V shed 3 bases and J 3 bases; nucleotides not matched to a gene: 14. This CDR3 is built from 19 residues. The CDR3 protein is CASSFGPWRQGAYNQPQHF. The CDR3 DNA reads TGTGCCAGCAGTTTTGGGCCCTGGAGACAGGGGGCTTACAATCAGCCCCAGCATTTT.

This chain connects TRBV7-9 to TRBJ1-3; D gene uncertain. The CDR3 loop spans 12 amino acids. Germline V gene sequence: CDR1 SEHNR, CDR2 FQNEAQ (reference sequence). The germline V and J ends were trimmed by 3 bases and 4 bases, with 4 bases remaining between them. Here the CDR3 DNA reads TGTGCCAGCAGCTTGTCCGGAAACACCATATATTTT. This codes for CASSLSGNTIYF.

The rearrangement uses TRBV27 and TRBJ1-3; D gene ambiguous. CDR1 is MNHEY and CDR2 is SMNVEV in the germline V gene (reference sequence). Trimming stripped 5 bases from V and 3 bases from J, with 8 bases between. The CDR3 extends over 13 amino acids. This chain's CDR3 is CASSPLGGNTIYF. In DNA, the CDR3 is TGTGCCAGCAGTCCCCTCGGTGGAAACACCATATATTTT.

As DNA, the CDR3 is TGCGCCAGCAGCTTGGGGACCGGGACAGACACTGAAGCTTTCTTT. It specifies CASSLGTGTDTEAFF. The J gene is TRBJ1-1, the V gene TRBV5-1, with 7 bases identical to TRBD1. The V and J ends lost 0 bases and 3 bases, in that order; junction bases with no gene match: 5. Germline CDR1 reads SGHRS; CDR2 reads YFSETQ. The CDR3 contains 15 residues.

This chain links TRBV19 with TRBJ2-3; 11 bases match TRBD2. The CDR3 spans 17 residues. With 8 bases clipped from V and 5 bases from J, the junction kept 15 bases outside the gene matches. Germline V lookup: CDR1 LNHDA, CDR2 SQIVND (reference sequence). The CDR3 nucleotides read TGTGCCAGTTCCTTCGACTTAACTAGCGGGAGAGGAGATACGCAGTATTTT. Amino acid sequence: CASSFDLTSGRGDTQYF. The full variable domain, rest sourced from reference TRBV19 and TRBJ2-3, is DGGITQSPKYLFRKEGQNVTLSCEQNLNHDAMYWYRQDPGQGLRLIYYSQIVNDFQKGDIAEGYSVSREKKESFPLTVTSAQKNPTAFYLCASSFDLTSGRGDTQYFGPGTRLTVL.

For the CDR3, the DNA is TGTGCCAGCAGCTTGGAAACGGGAGGGCCTTTCAATGAGCAGTTCTTC. It specifies CASSLETGGPFNEQFF. This chain links TRBV5-6 with TRBJ2-1, with 8 bases lining up with TRBD2. The CDR3 consists of 16 residues. V shed 0 bases, J shed 6 bases, and the junction held 8 bases outside the gene matches. In germline, CDR1 is SGHDT, CDR2 YYEEEE.

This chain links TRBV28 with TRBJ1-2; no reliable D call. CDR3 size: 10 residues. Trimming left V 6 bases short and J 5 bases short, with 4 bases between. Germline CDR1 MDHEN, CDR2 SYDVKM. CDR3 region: CASSQYGYTF. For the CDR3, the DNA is TGTGCCAGCAGCCAGTATGGCTACACCTTC.

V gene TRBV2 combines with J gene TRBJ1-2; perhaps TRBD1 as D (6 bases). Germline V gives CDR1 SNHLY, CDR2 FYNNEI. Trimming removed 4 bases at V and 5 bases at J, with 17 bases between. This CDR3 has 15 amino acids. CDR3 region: CASSGAEGGFYGYTF. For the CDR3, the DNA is TGTGCCAGCAGTGGGGCCGAAGGGGGTTTTTATGGCTACACCTTC. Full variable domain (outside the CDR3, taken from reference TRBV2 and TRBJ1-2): EPEVTQTPSHQVTQMGQEVILRCVPISNHLYFYWYRQILGQKVEFLVSFYNNEISEKSEIFDDQFSVERPDGSNFTLKIRSTKLEDSAMYFCASSGAEGGFYGYTFGSGTRLTVV.